This T cell receptor beta chain originates from a study of blood T cell repertoires in COVID-19. Overall study: Samples came from the United States, Italy and Spain, spanning acute and convalescent COVID-19.

Germline V gene data show CDR1 as MGHDK and CDR2 as SYGVNS. The CDR3 covers 14 residues. Trimming shortened V by 1 base and J by 8 bases, and 14 bases separated the two germline ends. The assay was immunoSEQ multiplex PCR, and TCRdb's table has in-frame clones only and misses some. The sample gives under 40,000 clones, around 87% of which show up once; around 24% is in the top ten. Specimen: peripheral blood. V and J are TRBV25-1 and TRBJ1-2, with D uncertain. This clonotype was obtained from a man aged 45-65 years with active or convalescent COVID-19. For the CDR3, the DNA is TGTGCCAGCAGTGAATGGGAGAGCGTCGGGGGCTACACCTTC. Residues: CASSEWESVGGYTF.